The rows below give T cell receptor beta chains drawn from one sample of a study of CD8 T cells in Susac syndrome. MiXCR was run by TCRdb on the immunoSEQ multiplex PCR reads, yielding one entry per CDR3 protein. The sample includes about 180,000 distinct CDR3 sequences, 85% to 95% of them seen just once. Sequencing was done on a sample of CD8+ T cells from PBMCs. The receptors shown here come from a human donor with multiple sclerosis. CDR3s include the opening cysteine and the closing phenylalanine or tryptophan.

V gene: TRBV30; J gene: TRBJ2-2; CDR3 length: 15; CDR3 protein: CAWISGRPLTGELFF
V gene: TRBV12-3/TRBV12-4; J gene: TRBJ1-2; CDR3 length: 11; CDR3 protein: CANGRSYGYTF
V gene: TRBV7-9; J gene: TRBJ2-7; CDR3 length: 16; CDR3 protein: CASSSLAGGPKNEQYF
V gene: TRBV15; J gene: TRBJ2-3; CDR3 length: 16; CDR3 protein: CATSRDEGEDTDTQYF
V gene: TRBV20-1; J gene: TRBJ1-1; CDR3 length: 15; CDR3 protein: CSAREQGAIYTEAFF
V gene: TRBV29-1; J gene: TRBJ1-2; CDR3 length: 9; CDR3 protein: CSVGSGYTF
V gene: TRBV19; J gene: TRBJ1-3; CDR3 length: 14; CDR3 protein: CAAWDSAIRNTIYF
V gene: TRBV9; J gene: TRBJ1-2; CDR3 length: 13; CDR3 protein: CASSVGNTNGYTF
V gene: TRBV5-1; J gene: TRBJ2-1; CDR3 length: 12; CDR3 protein: CASSPPLGEQFF
V gene: TRBV12-3/TRBV12-4; J gene: TRBJ1-3; CDR3 length: 12; CDR3 protein: CASSRDGNTIYF
V gene: TRBV27; J gene: TRBJ1-5; CDR3 length: 15; CDR3 protein: CASSLQGVGVQPQHF
V gene: TRBV9; J gene: TRBJ2-1; CDR3 length: 17; CDR3 protein: CASSASPSSGDYNEQFF
V gene: TRBV27; J gene: TRBJ2-1; CDR3 length: 14; CDR3 protein: CASSAVSSYNEQFF
V gene: TRBV20-1; J gene: TRBJ2-1; CDR3 length: 14; CDR3 protein: CSATGTGENNEQFF
V gene: TRBV30; J gene: TRBJ2-5; CDR3 length: 13; CDR3 protein: CAQQRVPQETQYF
V gene: TRBV11-2; J gene: TRBJ2-2; CDR3 length: 15; CDR3 protein: CASSLAGANTGELFF
V gene: TRBV7-9; J gene: TRBJ1-2; CDR3 length: 14; CDR3 protein: CASSFTGGNYGYTF
V gene: TRBV29-1; J gene: TRBJ1-2; CDR3 length: 14; CDR3 protein: CSVSFPTGYYGYTF
V gene: TRBV18; J gene: TRBJ1-5; CDR3 length: 16; CDR3 protein: CASSPPRALNNQPQHF
V gene: TRBV15; J gene: TRBJ2-7; CDR3 length: 12; CDR3 protein: CATSRGSHEQYF
V gene: TRBV6-5; J gene: TRBJ2-7; CDR3 length: 13; CDR3 protein: CASSYREGYEQYF
V gene: TRBV9; J gene: TRBJ2-1; CDR3 length: 15; CDR3 protein: CASTPTSGGSYEQFF
V gene: TRBV27; J gene: TRBJ2-5; CDR3 length: 16; CDR3 protein: CASSPHFPGQQETQYF
V gene: TRBV24-1; J gene: TRBJ2-3; CDR3 length: 14; CDR3 protein: CATSPGQGTDTQYF
V gene: TRBV13; J gene: TRBJ1-1; CDR3 length: 16; CDR3 protein: CAGISGPTGGMFEAFF
V gene: TRBV7-2; J gene: TRBJ1-1; CDR3 length: 12; CDR3 protein: CASSFPGDEAFF
V gene: TRBV5-1; J gene: TRBJ2-5; CDR3 length: 15; CDR3 protein: CASSYFRDNQETQYF
V gene: TRBV27; J gene: TRBJ2-1; CDR3 length: 15; CDR3 protein: CASSPIGGIHNEQFF
V gene: TRBV20-1; J gene: TRBJ2-1; CDR3 length: 15; CDR3 protein: CSATNPGLPYNEQFF
V gene: TRBV20-1; J gene: TRBJ1-1; CDR3 length: 11; CDR3 protein: CSASTYTEAFF
V gene: TRBV9; J gene: TRBJ2-5; CDR3 length: 13; CDR3 protein: CASSGTSGETQYF